Listed here are 19 T cell receptor beta chains from one sample, sequenced in a study of T cells after yellow fever vaccination. TCRdb reprocessed the 5' RACE reads with MiXCR, giving one entry per CDR3 protein. In the table there are approximately 510,000 distinct CDR3 sequences, 21% of which are singletons. The starting material was PBMCs, obtained less than 25 days after the first yellow fever vaccination. Receptor source: a man younger than 30 who received the YFV17D yellow fever vaccine.

The chain carries TRBV7-6 and TRBJ2-5; tentative D call: TRBD2 (6 bases). V was shortened by 2 bases and J by 5 bases, with 21 bases between the two germline ends. This CDR3 has 17 amino acids. Germline V lookup: CDR1 SGHVS, CDR2 FNYEAQ. The CDR3 loop reads CASSLNGMGGARETQYF. The CDR3 DNA sequence: TGTGCCAGCAGCTTAAACGGGATGGGCGGGGCCCGGGAGACCCAGTACTTC.

The chain uses TRBV7-9 and TRBJ2-3, with 14 bases matching TRBD2. Germline V gene sequence: CDR1 SEHNR, CDR2 FQNEAQ (reference sequence). V lost 4 bases and J lost 2; bases outside the gene matches: 5. The CDR3 consists of 17 residues. The CDR3, as DNA: TGTGCCAGCAGCTCGCCGACTAGCGGGGGGGACACAGATACGCAGTATTTT. Its translation is CASSSPTSGGDTDTQYF.

The chain is built from TRBV18 and TRBJ1-1; a weak D match, TRBD1 (6 bases). V was trimmed by 2 bases and J by 1 base, leaving 11 bases between them. Germline V gives CDR1 KGHSH, CDR2 LQKENI. This CDR3 region has 15 residues. CDR3 coding DNA: TGTGCCAGCTCACCAAGGGGGGGGCGGAACACTGAAGCTTTCTTT. It yields the protein CASSPRGGRNTEAFF.

This clonotype has a handful of counts. V is TRBV20-1 and J is TRBJ1-1; no clear D. This CDR3 has 11 amino acids. V was pared by 6 bases and J by 6 bases, with 11 bases between. Looked up from germline, CDR1 is DFQATT and CDR2 is SNEGSKA (reference sequence). The DNA for the CDR3 is TGCAGTGCCGAATGGTACGCTGAAGCTTTCTTT. Its translation: CSAEWYAEAFF.

In the case of this clonotype: One end of the junction fails to match germline, which may point to a read error. The chain has TRBV6-5 and TRBJ1-1; D unresolved. This CDR3 spans 12 amino acids. Germline values: CDR1 MNHEY, CDR2 SVGAGI. The CDR3 region has the DNA TGTGCCAGCCGACTGGGGAACAATGAAGCTTTCTTT. Residues: CASRLGNNEAFF.

This clonotype was recorded many times. The V gene is TRBV5-5, the J gene TRBJ2-5; no firm D call. The CDR3 runs 13 residues. CDR1 and CDR2 from the germline V gene are SGHKS and YYEKEE (reference sequence). The V gene lost 4 bases and the J gene lost 4 bases, with 11 bases spanning the gap. The CDR3 nucleotides read TGTGCCAGCAGCCCTCTGTTCGTAGAGACCCAGTACTTC. As protein: CASSPLFVETQYF.

This clonotype was detected a few times. The rearrangement uses TRBV12-3 or TRBV12-4 and TRBJ2-1, with D possibly being TRBD2 (5 bases). There are 15 residues in the CDR3. The V end was cut by 5 bases, the J end by 0 bases, with 11 bases between. The CDR3: CASSTGESSYNEQFF. CDR3 sequence (DNA): TGTGCCAGCAGTACCGGGGAGAGCTCCTACAATGAGCAGTTCTTC.

This CDR3 reads CASSLNSGSSMGQYV. The CDR3 nucleotides are TGTGCCAGCAGCCTGAATTCGGGCTCCTCTATGGGGCAGTACGTC. The chain is built from TRBV5-6 and TRBJ2-7; D is ambiguous. Germline values: CDR1 SGHDT, CDR2 YYEEEE. The CDR3 extends over 15 amino acids. Trimming stripped 4 bases from V and 9 bases from J, with 23 bases between.

This clonotype has a handful of counts. The chain links TRBV5-1 to TRBJ2-1; 12 bases align to TRBD2. With V trimmed by 3 bases and J by 5 bases, 3 bases remained unmatched. This CDR3 is 15 amino acids long. CDR1 and CDR2 from the germline V gene are SGHRS and YFSETQ. CDR3 amino acids: CASSSRTSGDNEQFF. CDR3 in DNA: TGCGCCAGCAGCTCGCGGACTAGCGGGGACAATGAGCAGTTCTTC.

This clonotype was found a few times. V is TRBV29-1 and J is TRBJ2-1; TRBD1 might be the D (8 bases). The length of the CDR3 is 13 residues. V lost 8 bases to trimming and J lost 8 bases, with 19 bases between them. Germline V CDR1 and CDR2: SQVTM, ANQGSEA. CDR3 nucleotide sequence: TGCAGCACACAGGGGGGGACAATCGATGAGCAGTTCTTC. It codes for CSTQGGTIDEQFF.

The chain employs TRBV29-1 and TRBJ1-2; 7 positions agree with TRBD1. The CDR3 is made up of 13 amino acids. Germline V lookup: CDR1 SQVTM, CDR2 ANQGSEA. The J segment lost 4 bases and the V segment lost 4 bases, leaving 6 bases of the junction unmatched. In nucleotides, the CDR3 is TGCAGCGTTGGTCGGGAGGGGGCCTATGGCTACACCTTC. It encodes CSVGREGAYGYTF. The whole variable domain, filled in from reference TRBV29-1 and TRBJ1-2, reads SAVISQKPSRDICQRGTSLTIQCQVDSQVTMMFWYRQQPGQSLTLIATANQGSEATYESGFVIDKFPISRPNLTFSTLTVSNMSPEDSSIYLCSVGREGAYGYTFGSGTRLTVV.

The V gene is TRBV6-1, the J gene TRBJ1-5; 9 bases fit TRBD1. V dropped 7 bases and J dropped 7; count of bases not matched to a gene: 8. The CDR3 consists of 14 residues. In germline, CDR1 is MNHNS, CDR2 SASEGT. In DNA form, the CDR3 reads TGTGCCAGCATCATGGGGGACAGGGACCAGCCCCAGCATTTT. Protein sequence: CASIMGDRDQPQHF.

In this sample, this clonotype turned up a few times. The V gene is TRBV7-6, the J gene TRBJ2-7; D is perhaps TRBD1 (5 bases). Per the germline V gene, CDR1 is SGHVS and CDR2 is FNYEAQ. The CDR3 runs to 13 residues. V was clipped by 3 bases and J by 4 bases, with 10 bases between them. The CDR3 spells CASSFGHGYEQYF. In DNA form, the CDR3 reads TGTGCCAGCAGCTTCGGACACGGATACGAGCAGTACTTC.

The rearrangement joins TRBV9 to TRBJ1-2; 7 bases align to TRBD1. The CDR3 contains 14 residues. Germline trimming cut 4 bases from V and 1 base from J; bases unmatched to any gene: 4. Germline values: CDR1 SGDLS, CDR2 YYNGEE. DNA for the CDR3: TGTGCCAGCAGCTTGGGACAGATTAACTATGGCTACACCTTC. As protein: CASSLGQINYGYTF. Drawing the rest from reference TRBV9 and TRBJ1-2, the complete variable domain is DSGVTQTPKHLITATGQRVTLRCSPRSGDLSVYWYQQSLDQGLQFLIQYYNGEERAKGNILERFSAQQFPDLHSELNLSSLELGDSALYFCASSLGQINYGYTFGSGTRLTVV.

The rearrangement links TRBV18 to TRBJ1-6, with 7 bases lining up with TRBD1. J gave up 7 bases and V 3 bases, and 3 bases lay outside the gene matches. Germline CDR1 is KGHSH and CDR2 is LQKENI. The CDR3 is 14 residues long. This chain's CDR3 is CASSPGQLNSPLHF. CDR3 in DNA: TGTGCCAGCTCACCGGGACAGTTAAATTCACCCCTCCACTTT.

This clonotype was detected a few times. This rearrangement joins TRBV7-9 to TRBJ2-2; TRBD1 might be the D (6 bases). Germline V lookup: CDR1 SEHNR, CDR2 FQNEAQ (reference sequence). The V and J ends lost 5 bases and 6 bases respectively, with 13 bases between them. The CDR3 extends over 14 amino acids. The CDR3 reads CASSGFRGPGELFF. The CDR3, as DNA: TGTGCCAGCAGCGGATTCAGGGGCCCCGGGGAGCTGTTTTTT.

The chain carries TRBV3-1 and TRBJ2-5, with 7 bases aligning to TRBD2. The germline V gene has CDR1 LGHDT and CDR2 YNNKEL (reference sequence). The CDR3 loop spans 16 amino acids. Losses at the gene ends were 2 bases for V and 0 bases for J; bases not matched to a gene: 6. CDR3 nucleotide sequence: TGTGCCAGCAGCCAATCCTCGGGGGGTTACCAAGAGACCCAGTACTTC. Its protein is CASSQSSGGYQETQYF.

This clonotype has just one count. The V gene is TRBV4-3, the J gene TRBJ2-2; no definite D call. This CDR3 is 17 amino acids long. Between the trimmed V and J ends, which lost 0 bases and 1 base, there was a span of 12 bases. CDR1 and CDR2 from the germline V gene are LGHNA and YSLEER. The CDR3 sequence is CASSQDRAGLNTGELFF. The CDR3 DNA sequence: TGCGCCAGCAGCCAAGATCGGGCAGGCCTGAACACCGGGGAGCTGTTTTTT.

There are a few counts of this clonotype. This sequence joins TRBV11-1 and TRBJ2-7; D unresolved. The CDR3 has 13 amino acids. The V gene lost 2 bases and the J gene lost 5 bases, with 10 bases spanning the gap. CDR1 and CDR2 from the germline V gene are SGHAT and FQDESV (reference sequence). CDR3 nucleotide sequence: TGTGCCAGCAGCTTATCCGGGTTCCACGAGCAGTACGTC. Translated, it gives CASSLSGFHEQYV.